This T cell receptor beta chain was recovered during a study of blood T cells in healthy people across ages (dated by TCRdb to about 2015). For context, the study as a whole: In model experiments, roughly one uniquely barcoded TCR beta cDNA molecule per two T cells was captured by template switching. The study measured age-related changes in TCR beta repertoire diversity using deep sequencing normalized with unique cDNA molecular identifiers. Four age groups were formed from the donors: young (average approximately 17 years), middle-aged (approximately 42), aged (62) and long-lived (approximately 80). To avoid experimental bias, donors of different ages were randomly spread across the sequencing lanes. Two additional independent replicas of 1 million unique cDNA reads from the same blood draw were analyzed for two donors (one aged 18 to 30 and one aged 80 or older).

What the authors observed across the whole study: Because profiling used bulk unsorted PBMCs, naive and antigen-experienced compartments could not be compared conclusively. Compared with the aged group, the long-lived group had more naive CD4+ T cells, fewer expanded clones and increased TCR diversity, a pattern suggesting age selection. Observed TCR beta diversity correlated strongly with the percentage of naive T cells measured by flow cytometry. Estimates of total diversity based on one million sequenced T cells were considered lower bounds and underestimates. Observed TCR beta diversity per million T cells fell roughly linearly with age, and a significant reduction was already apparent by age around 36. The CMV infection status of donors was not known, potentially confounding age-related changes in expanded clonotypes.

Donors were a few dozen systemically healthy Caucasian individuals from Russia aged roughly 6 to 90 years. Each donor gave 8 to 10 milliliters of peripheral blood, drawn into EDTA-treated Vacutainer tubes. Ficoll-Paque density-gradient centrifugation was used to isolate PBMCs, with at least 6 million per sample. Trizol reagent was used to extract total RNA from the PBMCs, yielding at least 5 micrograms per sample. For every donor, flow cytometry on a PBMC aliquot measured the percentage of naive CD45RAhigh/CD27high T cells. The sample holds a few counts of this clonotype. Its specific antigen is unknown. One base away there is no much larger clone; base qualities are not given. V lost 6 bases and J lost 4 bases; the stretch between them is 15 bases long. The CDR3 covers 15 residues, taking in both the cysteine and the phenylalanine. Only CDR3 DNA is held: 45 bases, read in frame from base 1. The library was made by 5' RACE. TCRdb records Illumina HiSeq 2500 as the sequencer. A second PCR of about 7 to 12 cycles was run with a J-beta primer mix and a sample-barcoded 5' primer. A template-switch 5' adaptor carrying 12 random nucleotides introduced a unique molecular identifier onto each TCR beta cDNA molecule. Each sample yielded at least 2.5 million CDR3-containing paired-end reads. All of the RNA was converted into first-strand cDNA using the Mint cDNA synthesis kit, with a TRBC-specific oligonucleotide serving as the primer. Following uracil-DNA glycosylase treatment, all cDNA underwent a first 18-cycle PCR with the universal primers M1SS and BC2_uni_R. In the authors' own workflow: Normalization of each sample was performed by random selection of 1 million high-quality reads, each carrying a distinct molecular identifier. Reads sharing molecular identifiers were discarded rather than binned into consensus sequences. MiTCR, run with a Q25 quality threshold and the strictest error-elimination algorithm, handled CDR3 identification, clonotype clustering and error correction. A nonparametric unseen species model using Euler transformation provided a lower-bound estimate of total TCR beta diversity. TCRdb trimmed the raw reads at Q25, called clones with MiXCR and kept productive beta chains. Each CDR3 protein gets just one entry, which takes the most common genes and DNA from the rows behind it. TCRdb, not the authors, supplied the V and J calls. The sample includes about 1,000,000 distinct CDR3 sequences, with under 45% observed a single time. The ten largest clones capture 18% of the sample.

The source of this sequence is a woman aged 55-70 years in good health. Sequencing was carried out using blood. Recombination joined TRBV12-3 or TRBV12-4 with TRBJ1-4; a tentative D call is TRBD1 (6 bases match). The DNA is TGTGCCAGCAGCCCCCTGACAGGAGTTAATGAAAAACTGTTTTTT. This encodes CASSPLTGVNEKLFF.